This T cell receptor beta chain comes out of a study of shared T cell receptors in the human thymus. Profiled with immunoSEQ multiplex PCR; TCRdb holds only in-frame clones, not every one. Altogether about 660,000 clones are present, 85% to 90% being singletons, with the ten largest covering around 0.0099%. The germline CDR1 and CDR2 sequences are MNHEY and SVGAGI. The CDR3 extends over 16 amino acids. Deletions cut 0 bases from V and 0 bases from J, with 11 bases between. The sample was also linked to a second study, of human thymus T cells. From that paper: Corrective surgery for congenital heart defects was being performed on the healthy Finnish infants who were the donors. Corrective cardiac operations yielded the resected thymus tissue. Apparent skewing of V and J gene usage characterized both thymic and blood repertoires. Related studies found that unrelated individuals share highly overlapping thymic repertoires.

This clonotype was obtained from a boy under two years old with a congenital heart defect. The sequencing sample was made of thymocytes. The chain links TRBV6-5 to TRBJ1-2, with TRBD1 as a possible D gene (6 bases). DNA for the CDR3: TGTGCCAGCAGTTACTCCCGACAGGCATCTAACTATGGCTACACCTTC. Its translation is CASSYSRQASNYGYTF.